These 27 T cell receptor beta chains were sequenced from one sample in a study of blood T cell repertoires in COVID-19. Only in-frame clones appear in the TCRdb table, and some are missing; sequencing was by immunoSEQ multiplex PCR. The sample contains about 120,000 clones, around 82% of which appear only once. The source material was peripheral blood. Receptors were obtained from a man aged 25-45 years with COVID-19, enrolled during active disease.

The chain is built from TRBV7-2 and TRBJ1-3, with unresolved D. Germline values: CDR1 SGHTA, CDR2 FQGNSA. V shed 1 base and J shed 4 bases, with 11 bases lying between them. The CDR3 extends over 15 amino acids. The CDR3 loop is CASSLGPIWGNTIYF. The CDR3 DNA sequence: TGTGCCAGCAGCTTAGGGCCAATTTGGGGAAACACCATATATTTT.

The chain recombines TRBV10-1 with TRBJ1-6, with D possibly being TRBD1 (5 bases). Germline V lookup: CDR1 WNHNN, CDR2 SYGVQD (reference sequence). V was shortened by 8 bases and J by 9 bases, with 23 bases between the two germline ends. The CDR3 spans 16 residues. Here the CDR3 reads CASLEVGTRGISPLHF. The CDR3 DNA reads TGCGCCAGCCTAGAAGTAGGGACTCGGGGAATTTCACCCCTCCACTTT.

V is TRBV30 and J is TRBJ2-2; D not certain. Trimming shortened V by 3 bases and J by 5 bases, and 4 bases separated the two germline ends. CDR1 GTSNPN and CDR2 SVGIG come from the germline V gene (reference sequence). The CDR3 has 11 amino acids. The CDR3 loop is CAWRQTGELFF. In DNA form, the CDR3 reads TGTGCCTGGAGACAAACCGGGGAGCTGTTTTTT.

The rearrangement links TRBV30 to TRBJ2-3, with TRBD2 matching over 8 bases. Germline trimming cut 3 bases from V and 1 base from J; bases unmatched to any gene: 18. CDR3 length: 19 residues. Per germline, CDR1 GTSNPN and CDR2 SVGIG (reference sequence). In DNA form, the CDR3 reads TGTGCCTGGAGGAAATTCAGGGCTGGCGGGGGGCCCCGCACAGATACGCAGTATTTT. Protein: CAWRKFRAGGGPRTDTQYF.

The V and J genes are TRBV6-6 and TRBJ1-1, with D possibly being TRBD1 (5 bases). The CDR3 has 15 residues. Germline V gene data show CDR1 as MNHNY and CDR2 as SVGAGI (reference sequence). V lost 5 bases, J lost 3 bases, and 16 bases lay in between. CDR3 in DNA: TGTGCCAGCAGTACTTTGCGGGCGGGGGACACTGAAGCTTTCTTT. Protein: CASSTLRAGDTEAFF.

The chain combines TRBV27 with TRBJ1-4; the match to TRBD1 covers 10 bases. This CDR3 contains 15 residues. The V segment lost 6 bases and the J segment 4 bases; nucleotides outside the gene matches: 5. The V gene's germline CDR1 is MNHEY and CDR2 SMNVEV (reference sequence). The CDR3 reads CASRPGDRGNEKLFF. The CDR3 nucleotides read TGTGCCAGCAGACCGGGGGACAGGGGTAATGAAAAACTGTTTTTT. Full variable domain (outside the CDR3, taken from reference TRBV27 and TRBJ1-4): EAQVTQNPRYLITVTGKKLTVTCSQNMNHEYMSWYRQDPGLGLRQIYYSMNVEVTDKGDVPEGYKVSRKEKRNFPLILESPSPNQTSLYFCASRPGDRGNEKLFFGSGTQLSVL.

The CDR3 protein is CASSRLARDTQYF. The DNA of the CDR3 is TGTGCCAGCAGCCGACTAGCGAGAGATACGCAGTATTTT. V gene TRBV11-3 combines with J gene TRBJ2-3; 8 bases map to TRBD2. Germline assignment: CDR1 SGHNT and CDR2 YENEEA. Trimming took 5 bases from V and 5 from J; bases not matched to a gene: 3. The CDR3 length is 13 residues.

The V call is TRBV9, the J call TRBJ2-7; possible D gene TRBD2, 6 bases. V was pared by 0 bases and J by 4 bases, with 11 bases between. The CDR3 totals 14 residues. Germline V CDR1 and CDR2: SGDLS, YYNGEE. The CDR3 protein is CASSVAQEGYEQYF. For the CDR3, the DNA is TGTGCCAGCAGCGTAGCTCAGGAGGGGTACGAGCAGTACTTC.

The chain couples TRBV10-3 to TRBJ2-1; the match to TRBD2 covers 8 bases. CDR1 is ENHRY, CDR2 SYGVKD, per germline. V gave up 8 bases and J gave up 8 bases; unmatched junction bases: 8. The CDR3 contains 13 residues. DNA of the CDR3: TGTGCCATCGGGGCGGGAGGTCGAGATGAGCAGTTCTTC. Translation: CAIGAGGRDEQFF.

CDR3: CASSWGTSGRYEQYF. CDR3 nucleotides: TGTGCCAGCAGCTGGGGGACTAGCGGGAGGTACGAGCAGTACTTC. The chain links TRBV5-4 to TRBJ2-7; TRBD2 aligns across 15 bases. V trimming: 3 bases; J trimming: 4 bases; junction bases outside the gene matches: 2. This CDR3 spans 15 amino acids. CDR1 is SGHNT, CDR2 YYREEE, per germline (reference sequence).

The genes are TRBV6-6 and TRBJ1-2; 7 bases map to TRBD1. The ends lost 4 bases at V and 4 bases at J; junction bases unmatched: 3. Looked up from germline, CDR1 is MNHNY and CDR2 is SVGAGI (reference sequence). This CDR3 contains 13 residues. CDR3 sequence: CASSFRGPYGYTF. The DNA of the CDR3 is TGTGCCAGCAGTTTTAGGGGGCCCTATGGCTACACCTTC.

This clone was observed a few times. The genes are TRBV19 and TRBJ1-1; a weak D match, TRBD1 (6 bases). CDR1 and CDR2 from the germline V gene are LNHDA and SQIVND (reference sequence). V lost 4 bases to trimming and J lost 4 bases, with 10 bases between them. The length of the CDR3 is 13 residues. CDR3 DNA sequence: TGTGCCAGTAGTAATGACAGGATCACTGAAGCTTTCTTT. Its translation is CASSNDRITEAFF.

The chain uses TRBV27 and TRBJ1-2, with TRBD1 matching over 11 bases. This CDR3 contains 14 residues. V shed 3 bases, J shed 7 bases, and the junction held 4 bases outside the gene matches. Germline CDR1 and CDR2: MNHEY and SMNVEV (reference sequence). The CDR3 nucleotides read TGTGCCAGCAGTTTCCGGGACAGGGGGTTTGGCTACACCTTC. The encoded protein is CASSFRDRGFGYTF.

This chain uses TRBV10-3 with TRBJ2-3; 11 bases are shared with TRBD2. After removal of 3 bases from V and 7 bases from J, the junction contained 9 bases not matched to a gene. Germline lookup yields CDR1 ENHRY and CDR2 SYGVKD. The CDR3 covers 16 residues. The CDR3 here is CAISDNSGGGLYTQYF. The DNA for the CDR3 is TGTGCCATCAGTGACAATAGCGGGGGGGGTTTGTATACGCAGTATTTT.

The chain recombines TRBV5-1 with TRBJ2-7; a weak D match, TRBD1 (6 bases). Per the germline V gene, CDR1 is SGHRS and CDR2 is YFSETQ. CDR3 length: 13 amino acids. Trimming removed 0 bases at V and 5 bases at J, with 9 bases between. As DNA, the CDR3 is TGCGCCAGCAGCTTGGCACAGGGCCACGAGCAGTACTTC. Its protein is CASSLAQGHEQYF.

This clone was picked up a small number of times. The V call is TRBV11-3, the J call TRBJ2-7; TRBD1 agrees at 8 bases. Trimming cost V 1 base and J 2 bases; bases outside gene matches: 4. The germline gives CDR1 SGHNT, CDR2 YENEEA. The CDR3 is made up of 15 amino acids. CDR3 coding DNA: TGTGCCAGCAGCTTAGTAGTGGACAGGGCCTACGAGCAGTACTTC. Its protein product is CASSLVVDRAYEQYF.

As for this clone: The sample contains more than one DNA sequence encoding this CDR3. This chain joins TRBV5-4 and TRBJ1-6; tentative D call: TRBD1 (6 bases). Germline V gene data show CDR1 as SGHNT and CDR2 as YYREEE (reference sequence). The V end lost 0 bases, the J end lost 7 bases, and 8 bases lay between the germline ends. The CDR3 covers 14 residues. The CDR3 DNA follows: TGTGCCAGCAGCTTGGACAGGGTAAATTCACCCCTCCACTTT. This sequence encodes CASSLDRVNSPLHF.

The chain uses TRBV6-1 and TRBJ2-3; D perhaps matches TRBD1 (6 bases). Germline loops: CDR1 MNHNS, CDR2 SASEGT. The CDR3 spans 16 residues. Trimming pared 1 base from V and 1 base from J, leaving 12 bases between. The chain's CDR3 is CASSEVGTQRTDTQYF. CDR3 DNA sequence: TGTGCCAGCAGTGAAGTGGGGACACAACGCACAGATACGCAGTATTTT.

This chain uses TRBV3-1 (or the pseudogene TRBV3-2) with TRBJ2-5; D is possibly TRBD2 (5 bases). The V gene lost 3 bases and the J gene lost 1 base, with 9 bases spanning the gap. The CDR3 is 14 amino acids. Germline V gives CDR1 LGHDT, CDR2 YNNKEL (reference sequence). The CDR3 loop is CASSHGIGQETQYF. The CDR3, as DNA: TGTGCCAGCAGCCACGGGATAGGCCAAGAGACCCAGTACTTC.

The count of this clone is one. CDR3 sequence: CASSLWTSGSGDTQYF. The CDR3 DNA reads as TGTGCCAGCAGCCTCTGGACTAGCGGGTCGGGAGATACGCAGTATTTT. This chain joins TRBV5-5 and TRBJ2-3, with TRBD2 matching 11 bases. There are 16 residues in the CDR3. Germline V lookup: CDR1 SGHKS, CDR2 YYEKEE (reference sequence). V shed 4 bases and J 5 bases; nucleotides not matched to a gene: 9. The whole variable domain, filled in from reference TRBV5-5 and TRBJ2-3, reads DAGVTQSPTHLIKTRGQQVTLRCSPISGHKSVSWYQQVLGQGPQFIFQYYEKEERGRGNFPDRFSARQFPNYSSELNVNALLLGDSALYLCASSLWTSGSGDTQYFGPGTRLTVL.

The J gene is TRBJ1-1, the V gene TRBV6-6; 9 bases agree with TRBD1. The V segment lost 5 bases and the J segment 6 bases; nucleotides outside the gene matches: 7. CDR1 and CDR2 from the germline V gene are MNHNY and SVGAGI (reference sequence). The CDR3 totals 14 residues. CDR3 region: CASSHGQGLAEAFF. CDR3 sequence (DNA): TGTGCCAGCAGTCACGGACAGGGGCTGGCTGAAGCTTTCTTT.

The CDR3 region has the DNA TGTGCCAGCAGCTTAGCAGGGGCCCGTTACGAGCAGTACTTC. Amino acid sequence: CASSLAGARYEQYF. V gene TRBV13 combines with J gene TRBJ2-7; tentatively, D is TRBD1 (6 bases). CDR3 length: 14 residues. Germline assignment: CDR1 PRHDT and CDR2 FYEKMQ (reference sequence). Trimming left V 1 base short and J 4 bases short, with 11 bases between.

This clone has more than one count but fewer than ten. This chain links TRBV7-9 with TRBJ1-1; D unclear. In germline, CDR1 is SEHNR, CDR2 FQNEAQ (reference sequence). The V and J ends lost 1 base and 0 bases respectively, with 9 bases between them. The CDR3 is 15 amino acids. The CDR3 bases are TGTGCCAGCAGCTTAGGAGTTTTGGTGAACACTGAAGCTTTCTTT. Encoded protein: CASSLGVLVNTEAFF.

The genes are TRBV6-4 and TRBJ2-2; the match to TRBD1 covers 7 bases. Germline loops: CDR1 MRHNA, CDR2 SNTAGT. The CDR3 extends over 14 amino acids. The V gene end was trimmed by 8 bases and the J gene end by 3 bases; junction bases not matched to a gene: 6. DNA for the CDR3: TGTGCCAGCTCCCACAGGGGAGACACCGGGGAGCTGTTTTTT. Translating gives CASSHRGDTGELFF.

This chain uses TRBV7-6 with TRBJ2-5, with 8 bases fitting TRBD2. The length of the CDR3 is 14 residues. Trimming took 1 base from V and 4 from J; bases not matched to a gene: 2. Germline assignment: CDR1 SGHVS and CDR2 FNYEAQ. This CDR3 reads CASSLEAGGETQYF. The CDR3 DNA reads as TGTGCCAGCAGCTTAGAGGCGGGAGGAGAGACCCAGTACTTC.

The DNA for the CDR3 is TGTGCCAGCAGCTCGGACACTACCTACGAGCAGTACTTC. It encodes CASSSDTTYEQYF. The V and J genes are TRBV12-3 or TRBV12-4 and TRBJ2-7; possibly TRBD1 for D (5 bases). V was cut by 6 bases and J by 2 bases, with 11 bases left in between. This CDR3 has 13 amino acids.

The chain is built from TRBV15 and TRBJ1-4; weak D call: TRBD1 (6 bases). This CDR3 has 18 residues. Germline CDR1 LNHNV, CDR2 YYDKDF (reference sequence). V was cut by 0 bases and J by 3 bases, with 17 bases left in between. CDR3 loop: CATSRDYTGSFPNEKLFF. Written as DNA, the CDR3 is TGTGCCACCAGCAGAGATTACACAGGGAGTTTCCCTAATGAAAAACTGTTTTTT.